The 12 T cell receptor beta chains below were found in one sample sequenced in a study of blood T cell repertoires in COVID-19. TCRdb's table, derived via immunoSEQ multiplex PCR, lists solely in-frame clones and lacks some. The table lists over 100,000 clones, less than 85% of them singletons. Sequenced: peripheral blood. All receptors derive from an older woman with acute or convalescent COVID-19.

The V and J genes are TRBV10-1 and TRBJ2-2; tentatively, D is TRBD1 (6 bases). The germline V gene encodes CDR1 WNHNN and CDR2 SYGVQD (reference sequence). V was pared by 7 bases and J by 6 bases, with 18 bases between. CDR3 length: 15 residues. The CDR3 region has the DNA TGCGCCAGCACCCCCGTGAGAGGGGGATCCGGGGAGCTGTTTTTT. It translates to CASTPVRGGSGELFF.

This chain links TRBV30 with TRBJ2-6, with D possibly being TRBD1 (6 bases). The germline CDR1 and CDR2 sequences are GTSNPN and SVGIG (reference sequence). The V and J ends lost 2 bases and 0 bases respectively, with 17 bases between them. The CDR3 sequence is 18 residues long. The CDR3 DNA is TGTGCCTGGAGTAGAAGGAGGACAGCCCCCTCTGGGGCCAACGTCCTGACTTTC. The encoded protein is CAWSRRRTAPSGANVLTF.

The chain joins TRBV12-5 to TRBJ2-1; D remains ambiguous. This CDR3 has 10 residues. The germline V and J ends were trimmed by 6 bases and 8 bases, with 5 bases remaining between them. The germline CDR1 and CDR2 sequences are LGHNT and FRNRAP. The CDR3 DNA follows: TGTGCTAGTGGGGGCTATGAGCAGTTCTTC. Residues: CASGGYEQFF.

This clone was seen just once. The genes are TRBV6-1 and TRBJ1-1, with no clear D. Trimming cost V 2 bases and J 5 bases, with 6 bases left between them. Germline V CDR1 and CDR2: MNHNS, SASEGT. This CDR3 spans 12 amino acids. The CDR3 DNA reads TGTGCCAGCAGTGAATCGAGGACTGAAGCTTTCTTT. This sequence encodes CASSESRTEAFF.

The CDR3 bases are TGTGCCAGCAAAAAAGACAGGGTGAACACTGAAGCTTTCTTT. Protein product: CASKKDRVNTEAFF. This sequence joins TRBV5-8 and TRBJ1-1; 7 bases fit TRBD1. The CDR3 length is 14 residues. Germline CDR1 and CDR2: SGHTS and YDEGEE. V shed 6 bases, J shed 0 bases, and the junction held 5 bases outside the gene matches.

This clone was picked up one time. The genes are TRBV5-4 and TRBJ1-4; D is undetermined. Germline CDR1 and CDR2: SGHNT and YYREEE (reference sequence). Trimming took 0 bases from V and 8 from J, leaving 14 bases between them. The CDR3 is made up of 15 amino acids. CDR3 in DNA: TGTGCCAGCAGCTTGGGTTCGGGGTTGGAAGAAAAACTGTTTTTT. Protein: CASSLGSGLEEKLFF.

This chain links TRBV15 with TRBJ1-5; a possible D gene is TRBD1 (5 bases). The CDR3 has 14 residues. Trimming took 0 bases from V and 7 from J, leaving 10 bases between them. The V gene's germline CDR1 is LNHNV and CDR2 YYDKDF (reference sequence). CDR3 coding DNA: TGTGCCACCAGCAGAGACAGGGCGGGGCAGCCCCAGCATTTT. Its translation is CATSRDRAGQPQHF.

This clone was detected once. The chain links TRBV9 to TRBJ2-3; 14 bases align to TRBD2. The V gene end was trimmed by 0 bases and the J gene end by 6 bases; junction bases not matched to a gene: 6. This CDR3 has 17 residues. CDR1 is SGDLS, CDR2 YYNGEE, per germline. CDR3 sequence (DNA): TGTGCCAGCAGCGTAGGCGGGACTAGCGGGGGCCGGGATACGCAGTATTTT. Protein sequence: CASSVGGTSGGRDTQYF.

This chain connects TRBV6-4 to TRBJ1-6; 7 nucleotides align to TRBD1. The length of the CDR3 is 14 residues. Looked up from germline, CDR1 is MRHNA and CDR2 is SNTAGT. The V and J ends lost 3 bases and 7 bases, in that order; junction bases with no gene match: 3. The CDR3 DNA is TGTGCCAGCAGTGAACAGGGGCGGAATTCACCCCTCCACTTT. Translation gives CASSEQGRNSPLHF.

The chain combines TRBV7-7 with TRBJ2-5; 7 bases fit TRBD1. Germline-derived CDR1 and CDR2 are SSHAT and FNYEAQ (reference sequence). The CDR3 totals 15 residues. With 1 base clipped from V and 0 bases from J, the junction kept 2 bases outside the gene matches. CDR3 DNA: TGTGCCAGCAGCTTAGGCAGGGGGTACCAAGAGACCCAGTACTTC. Its translation is CASSLGRGYQETQYF.

The rearrangement uses TRBV28 and TRBJ1-2; possible D gene TRBD1, 5 bases. The CDR3 extends over 13 amino acids. Germline values: CDR1 MDHEN, CDR2 SYDVKM. Trimming took off 3 bases at V and 6 bases at J, with 11 bases between the two ends. DNA for the CDR3: TGTGCCAGCAGTTTTAGGCAGGGCCATGGCTACACCTTC. Encoded protein: CASSFRQGHGYTF.

This clone has only one observation. The gene calls are TRBV11-3 and TRBJ2-7; D is perhaps TRBD1 (5 bases). The CDR3 has 13 amino acids. The germline CDR1 and CDR2 sequences are SGHNT and YENEEA. Trimming shortened V by 2 bases and J by 0 bases, and 5 bases separated the two germline ends. CDR3 residues: CASSLQGSYEQYF. In DNA form, the CDR3 reads TGTGCCAGCAGCTTACAGGGCTCCTACGAGCAGTACTTC. Filled out from reference TRBV11-3 and TRBJ2-7, the complete variable domain reads EAGVVQSPRYKIIEKKQPVAFWCNPISGHNTLYWYLQNLGQGPELLIRYENEEAVDDSQLPKDRFSAERLKGVDSTLKIQPAELGDSAVYLCASSLQGSYEQYFGPGTRLTVT.